The next 26 T cell receptor beta chains were all read from a single sample in a study of T cells in Graves' hyperthyroidism and ophthalmopathy. Authors of the study amplified TCR beta CDR3 regions from RNA transcripts. First-round RT-PCR of the TCR CDR3 relied on the HTBI primer set. MiXCR, applied by TCRdb to the multiplex PCR reads, yields one record per CDR3 protein. The data contain hundreds of thousands of distinct CDR3 sequences, approximately 15% of them singletons. The source material was blood. The source of these receptors is a woman in her twenties or thirties with Graves' hyperthyroidism.

This clonotype showed up many times. The chain has TRBV7-9 and TRBJ2-7; D possibly uses TRBD1 or TRBD2 (6 bases each). V lost 5 bases and J 1 base, leaving 12 bases between the germline ends. The CDR3 consists of 14 residues. Germline V lookup: CDR1 SEHNR, CDR2 FQNEAQ (reference sequence). The CDR3 bases are TGTGCCAGCAGCGATCTAGGGGGGTCCTACGAGCAGTACTTC. Residues: CASSDLGGSYEQYF.

Notes on this clonotype: Relative to the germline gene, one junction end is altered; a read error may explain this. The chain uses TRBV3-1 and TRBJ2-5, with D tentatively TRBD2 (6 bases). This CDR3 comprises 18 residues. Per the germline V gene, CDR1 is LGHDT and CDR2 is YNNKEL (reference sequence). As DNA, the CDR3 is TGTGCCAGCAGCCAGACTAAACTACAAGGACTATCAGGAGAGACCCATTACTTC. Its protein product is CASSQTKLQGLSGETHYF.

This rearrangement joins TRBV6-1 to TRBJ2-3; 10 bases are shared with TRBD2. The germline V gene encodes CDR1 MNHNS and CDR2 SASEGT. CDR3 size: 14 residues. V trimming: 6 bases; J trimming: 5 bases; junction bases outside the gene matches: 5. The CDR3 nucleotides read TGTGCCAGCAGCCGACTAGCGGGCGGAGATACGCAGTATTTT. Translating it yields CASSRLAGGDTQYF.

This chain uses TRBV20-1 with TRBJ1-1; D uncertain. Germline CDR1 is DFQATT and CDR2 is SNEGSKA (reference sequence). V was trimmed by 3 bases and J by 6 bases, leaving 11 bases between them. CDR3 size: 12 residues. The CDR3 bases are TGCAGTGCTAGTCCGGGGATGGCTGAAGCTTTCTTT. As protein: CSASPGMAEAFF.

Ten or more counts support this clonotype. The chain uses TRBV7-2 and TRBJ1-4; D remains ambiguous. CDR3 length: 12 amino acids. The V end was cut by 4 bases, the J end by 3 bases, with 3 bases between. The germline gives CDR1 SGHTA, CDR2 FQGNSA. CDR3 bases: TGTGCCAGCAGCTCCCCTAATGAAAAACTGTTTTTT. Protein product: CASSSPNEKLFF.

The V call is TRBV20-1, the J call TRBJ2-2, with 10 positions matching TRBD1. Germline-derived CDR1 and CDR2 are DFQATT and SNEGSKA (reference sequence). The CDR3 runs to 18 residues. Trimming took 6 bases from V and 0 from J; bases not matched to a gene: 13. CDR3 DNA sequence: TGCAGTGCAACTCCGGGACAGGGGCCCTCGTCGAACACCGGGGAGCTGTTTTTT. Its protein is CSATPGQGPSSNTGELFF.

This clonotype was observed many times. This rearrangement joins TRBV27 to TRBJ1-1; perhaps TRBD1 as D (6 bases). CDR3 length equals 15 residues. Germline assignment: CDR1 MNHEY and CDR2 SMNVEV (reference sequence). V lost 2 bases and J 0 bases, leaving 10 bases between the germline ends. The CDR3: CASSLVTGLNTEAFF. CDR3 in DNA: TGTGCCAGCAGTTTAGTAACAGGGTTGAACACTGAAGCTTTCTTT.

There are a few counts of this clonotype. The chain uses TRBV5-1 and TRBJ1-2, with 7 bases aligning to TRBD1. The CDR3 spans 14 residues. Per germline, CDR1 SGHRS and CDR2 YFSETQ. J gave up 5 bases and V 5 bases, and 9 bases lay outside the gene matches. The CDR3 nucleotides read TGCGCCAGCAGGGAGGACAGGACCAATTATGGCTACACCTTC. As protein: CASREDRTNYGYTF.

This clonotype was recorded at least ten times. The chain couples TRBV20-1 to TRBJ1-5; 8 nucleotides match TRBD1. The CDR3 has 15 amino acids. Germline trimming cut 3 bases from V and 6 bases from J; bases unmatched to any gene: 10. Germline V gene lookup returns CDR1 DFQATT and CDR2 SNEGSKA (reference sequence). CDR3 region: CSARQGQGWSQPQHF. In nucleotides, the CDR3 is TGCAGTGCTAGGCAAGGACAGGGTTGGTCTCAGCCCCAGCATTTT.

In this sample, this clonotype turned up a few times. Written as DNA, the CDR3 is TGTGCCAGCAGCCCGCAGAACCGGGACAGGGCCCAAGAGACCCAGTACTTC. It encodes CASSPQNRDRAQETQYF. The chain joins TRBV7-9 to TRBJ2-5; 9 bases map to TRBD1. V gave up 5 bases and J gave up 1 base; unmatched junction bases: 11. Germline V gene data show CDR1 as SEHNR and CDR2 as FQNEAQ (reference sequence). The CDR3 is made up of 17 amino acids.

This clonotype has only a few counts. The chain couples TRBV20-1 to TRBJ2-4; 9 nucleotides agree with TRBD1. V gave up 4 bases and J gave up 8 bases; unmatched junction bases: 6. CDR1 is DFQATT, CDR2 SNEGSKA, per germline (reference sequence). This CDR3 comprises 13 residues. CDR3 residues: CSAKSTGGYIQYF. The CDR3 DNA follows: TGCAGTGCTAAGAGTACAGGGGGCTACATTCAGTACTTC.

The chain joins TRBV29-1 to TRBJ2-5; D call uncertain. This CDR3 has 14 amino acids. Trimming shortened V by 6 bases and J by 0 bases, and 14 bases separated the two germline ends. Germline V gives CDR1 SQVTM, CDR2 ANQGSEA. The CDR3 sequence is CSVEWEGHQETQYF. The CDR3 bases are TGCAGCGTCGAATGGGAAGGGCACCAAGAGACCCAGTACTTC.

This clonotype showed up many times. J is TRBJ2-1 and V is TRBV20-1; 8 bases are shared with TRBD1. The CDR3 length is 12 residues. After removal of 6 bases from V and 5 bases from J, the junction contained 3 bases not matched to a gene. Germline CDR1 reads DFQATT; CDR2 reads SNEGSKA (reference sequence). The DNA of the CDR3 is TGCAGTGCACCGACAGGGGACAATGAGCAGTTCTTC. Protein sequence: CSAPTGDNEQFF.

The chain has TRBV9 and TRBJ2-1; 9 bases are shared with TRBD2. This CDR3 contains 17 residues. Germline lookup yields CDR1 SGDLS and CDR2 YYNGEE. Trimming cost V 3 bases and J 1 base; bases outside gene matches: 8. The CDR3 DNA reads as TGTGCCAGCAGCGATCGGGTAGCGGGAGATTCCTACAATGAGCAGTTCTTC. Its protein is CASSDRVAGDSYNEQFF. The variable domain in full, with the rest retrieved from reference TRBV9 and TRBJ2-1, is DSGVTQTPKHLITATGQRVTLRCSPRSGDLSVYWYQQSLDQGLQFLIQYYNGEERAKGNILERFSAQQFPDLHSELNLSSLELGDSALYFCASSDRVAGDSYNEQFFGPGTRLTVL.

This clonotype showed up many times. The rearrangement links TRBV3-1 to TRBJ2-3; D is unclear. Germline CDR1 is LGHDT and CDR2 is YNNKEL (reference sequence). V was clipped by 7 bases and J by 4 bases, with 12 bases between them. The CDR3 totals 13 residues. The CDR3, as DNA: TGTGCCAGCACCACTCCCCCGGCAGATACGCAGTATTTT. As protein: CASTTPPADTQYF.

V and J are TRBV29-1 and TRBJ2-5; D may correspond to TRBD1 or TRBD2 (5 bases each). The CDR3 has 13 amino acids. The V and J ends lost 4 bases and 2 bases respectively, with 11 bases between them. CDR1 and CDR2 (germline): SQVTM, ANQGSEA. The DNA of the CDR3 is TGCAGCGTTGGGGACGGGATTCAAGAGACCCAGTACTTC. Translated: CSVGDGIQETQYF.

This clonotype has just a few counts. The chain carries TRBV7-9 and TRBJ2-3; no reliable D call. The V and J ends lost 2 bases and 2 bases respectively, with 5 bases between them. The germline gives CDR1 SEHNR, CDR2 FQNEAQ (reference sequence). The CDR3 runs 13 residues. For the CDR3, the DNA is TGTGCCAGCAGCTTATCATACACAGATACGCAGTATTTT. It encodes CASSLSYTDTQYF.

The chain has TRBV19 and TRBJ1-2; D gene uncertain. There are 13 residues in the CDR3. The germline gives CDR1 LNHDA, CDR2 SQIVND (reference sequence). Trimming shortened V by 3 bases and J by 6 bases, and 11 bases separated the two germline ends. In DNA, the CDR3 is TGTGCCAGTAGTATTATGTCCATCGATGGCTACACCTTC. Its translation is CASSIMSIDGYTF.

In the case of this clonotype: A junction boundary mismatches the germline segment, possibly from a read error. J is TRBJ2-1 and V is TRBV29-1; D remains ambiguous. This CDR3 contains 12 residues. Germline loops: CDR1 SQVTM, CDR2 ANQGSEA. For the CDR3, the DNA is TGCAGCGTTGAAGGGGCCCTAGATGAACAGTTCTTC. Residues: CSVEGALDEQFF.

This clonotype was recorded at least ten times. The gene calls are TRBV14 and TRBJ2-3; 11 positions agree with TRBD2. V dropped 2 bases and J dropped 0; count of bases not matched to a gene: 4. The V gene's germline CDR1 is SGHDN and CDR2 FVKESK. The CDR3 has 17 amino acids. The CDR3 region has the DNA TGTGCCAGCAGCCAACTAGCGGGAGGAACCAGCACAGATACGCAGTATTTT. This sequence encodes CASSQLAGGTSTDTQYF.

This clonotype was observed at least ten times. V and J are TRBV28 and TRBJ1-5; D gene uncertain. Germline values: CDR1 MDHEN, CDR2 SYDVKM. With 6 bases removed from V and 4 bases from J, the gap between germline ends came to 16 bases. There are 15 residues in the CDR3. The DNA for the CDR3 is TGTGCCAGCAGGCCCCTACAGCACCAAAATCAGCCCCAGCATTTT. This sequence encodes CASRPLQHQNQPQHF.

This clonotype was seen ten or more times. The chain uses TRBV7-2 and TRBJ2-3; TRBD1 aligns across 10 bases. Germline V gene sequence: CDR1 SGHTA, CDR2 FQGNSA. This CDR3 has 16 amino acids. V gave up 2 bases and J gave up 6 bases; unmatched junction bases: 8. The CDR3 loop is CASSLWGTGVVDTQYF. The CDR3 coding sequence is TGTGCCAGCAGCTTATGGGGGACAGGGGTTGTTGATACGCAGTATTTT. The variable domain in full, with the rest retrieved from reference TRBV7-2 and TRBJ2-3, is GAGVSQSPSNKVTEKGKDVELRCDPISGHTALYWYRQSLGQGLEFLIYFQGNSAPDKSGLPSDRFSAERTGGSVSTLTIQRTQQEDSAVYLCASSLWGTGVVDTQYFGPGTRLTVL.

This chain connects TRBV19 to TRBJ1-1; D possibly corresponds to TRBD1 (6 bases). The V gene's germline CDR1 is LNHDA and CDR2 SQIVND (reference sequence). The V end lost 6 bases, the J end lost 4 bases, and 15 bases lay between the germline ends. The CDR3 extends over 14 amino acids. This chain's CDR3 is CASRTGSEGTEAFF. The CDR3 bases are TGTGCCAGTAGAACAGGGAGCGAGGGCACTGAAGCTTTCTTT. The whole variable domain, remainder taken from reference TRBV19 and TRBJ1-1, is DGGITQSPKYLFRKEGQNVTLSCEQNLNHDAMYWYRQDPGQGLRLIYYSQIVNDFQKGDIAEGYSVSREKKESFPLTVTSAQKNPTAFYLCASRTGSEGTEAFFGQGTRLTVV.

This clonotype came up a few times. This chain joins TRBV20-1 and TRBJ2-7; tentatively, D is TRBD1 or TRBD2 (6 bases each). V lost 4 bases to trimming and J lost 2 bases, with 15 bases between them. In germline, CDR1 is DFQATT, CDR2 SNEGSKA (reference sequence). The CDR3 consists of 14 residues. CDR3 region: CSATSPGATYEQYF. CDR3 bases: TGCAGTGCTACTTCCCCGGGGGCGACCTACGAGCAGTACTTC.

The CDR3 region has the DNA TGTGCCAGCAGCGTTGACAGGGTCACAGATACGCAGTATTTT. Protein sequence: CASSVDRVTDTQYF. The J gene is TRBJ2-3, the V gene TRBV7-2; 7 nucleotides line up with TRBD1. Germline V CDR1 and CDR2: SGHTA, FQGNSA. The CDR3 extends over 14 amino acids. V lost 5 bases, J lost 2 bases, and 4 bases stayed unmatched.

This clonotype has only a few counts. V usage is TRBV7-9 and J usage is TRBJ2-1; D unclear. CDR1 is SEHNR, CDR2 FQNEAQ, per germline (reference sequence). The CDR3 covers 11 residues. V was cut by 1 base and J by 9 bases, with 4 bases left in between. This chain's CDR3 is CASSLEREQFF. CDR3 DNA sequence: TGTGCCAGCAGCTTAGAACGTGAGCAGTTCTTC.